The 9 T cell receptor beta chains reported below all come from one sample, sequenced in a study of monozygotic twins with inflammatory bowel disease. Using the 5' RACE reads, TCRdb records one entry per CDR3 protein without DNA. This sample's table reports about 210,000 distinct CDR3 sequences. The sequenced material came from blood. These receptors were collected from a human donor with ulcerative colitis or Crohn's disease, or a healthy co-twin of an affected twin (not recorded which).

V gene TRBV20-1 combines with J gene TRBJ2-3; TCRdb lists TRBD1, though no DNA is available to test this call. Germline-derived CDR1 and CDR2 are DFQATT and SNEGSKA (reference sequence). The CDR3 has 14 residues. The CDR3 sequence is CSASRGDWTDTQYF.

The chain joins TRBV7-2 to TRBJ2-1. In germline, CDR1 is SGHTA, CDR2 FQGNSA. The CDR3 has 16 residues. CDR3 region: CASSFAGRSYPREQFF.

The chain links TRBV6-6 to TRBJ2-5. Germline assignment: CDR1 MNHNY and CDR2 SVGAGI (reference sequence). CDR3 length: 14 residues. CDR3 in amino acids: CASSPLQEQETQYF.

This chain links TRBV7-6 with TRBJ2-7; TCRdb indicates TRBD1, and absent DNA this call remains unverified. The CDR3 is made up of 15 amino acids. Germline CDR1 SGHVS, CDR2 FNYEAQ. This CDR3 reads CASSPRTGPDYEQYF.

The CDR3 sequence: CASRIRAVRGDGYTF. J is TRBJ1-2 and V is TRBV11-2; TCRdb returns TRBD1, unconfirmable since there is no DNA. There are 15 residues in the CDR3. Germline CDR1 reads SGHAT; CDR2 reads FQNNGV.

The chain joins TRBV7-9 to TRBJ2-2; TCRdb picks TRBD1, but there is no DNA to check that call. CDR1 is SEHNR, CDR2 FQNEAQ, per germline (reference sequence). The length of the CDR3 is 13 residues. The CDR3 here is CASSLDPAGELFF. Complete variable domain (other parts from reference TRBV7-9 and TRBJ2-2): DTGVSQNPRHKITKRGQNVTFRCDPISEHNRLYWYRQTLGQGPEFLTYFQNEAQLEKSRLLSDRFSAERPKGSFSTLEIQRTEQGDSAMYLCASSLDPAGELFFGEGSRLTVL.

The chain joins TRBV27 to TRBJ1-5. The CDR3 consists of 16 residues. In germline, CDR1 is MNHEY, CDR2 SMNVEV (reference sequence). CDR3 amino acids: CASSLSRSGSNQPQHF.

J is TRBJ1-1 and V is TRBV6-1; the TCRdb D gene call, TRBD1, has no DNA to confirm it. The CDR3 has 17 amino acids. The V gene's germline CDR1 is MNHNS and CDR2 SASEGT. This chain's CDR3 is CASNPRGTGVMNTEAFF.

The V and J genes are TRBV5-1 and TRBJ2-3. The CDR3 extends over 14 amino acids. Germline loops: CDR1 SGHRS, CDR2 YFSETQ. CDR3 sequence: CASSLPPNTDTQYF.